This TCR beta chain was found in a study of regulatory T cells in long-lasting Graves disease. The study's findings and limits: Whereas new patients shared 950 to 1,000 public clonotypes, persistent patients shared more, at a few thousand.

A remark on this clonotype: The antigen is unknown.

Both iRepertoire HTBI primers and Arm-PCR of CDR3 regions were used to build the TCR beta libraries. One entry per CDR3 protein, called by TCRdb with MiXCR from the multiplex PCR reads. Counted here are approximately 400,000 distinct CDR3 sequences, less than 25% occurring once; the ten biggest clones make up around 21%. Regarding time point: persistent/refractory GD, antithyroid drugs over 5 years with positive TRAb. The TCR library used RNA extracted from PBMCs. Between the trimmed V and J ends, which lost 3 bases and 10 bases, there was a span of 4 bases. CDR3 length: 11 amino acids. Germline-derived CDR1 and CDR2 are SGHTA and FQGNSA.

Specimen: peripheral blood mononuclear cells (PBMCs), collected when the disease was refractory, from a patient treated with antithyroid drugs. The sequence was collected from a female donor with Graves disease. J is TRBJ1-6 and V is TRBV7-2; D gene unclear. The CDR3 coding sequence is TGTGCCAGCAGCTTCGGATCACCCCTCCACTTT. It codes for CASSFGSPLHF.